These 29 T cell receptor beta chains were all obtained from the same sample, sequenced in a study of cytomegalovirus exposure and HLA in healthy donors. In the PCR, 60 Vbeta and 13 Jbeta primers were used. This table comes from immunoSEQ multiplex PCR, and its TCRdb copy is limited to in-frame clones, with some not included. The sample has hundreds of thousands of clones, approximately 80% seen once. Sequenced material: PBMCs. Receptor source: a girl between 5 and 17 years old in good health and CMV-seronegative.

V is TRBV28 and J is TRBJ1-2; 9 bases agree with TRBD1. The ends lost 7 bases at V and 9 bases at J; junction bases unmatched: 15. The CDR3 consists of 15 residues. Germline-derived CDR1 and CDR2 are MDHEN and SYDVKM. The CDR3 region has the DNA TGTGCCAGCACCTCAGGGGACAGGGTCTTATTGAGCTACACCTTC. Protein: CASTSGDRVLLSYTF.

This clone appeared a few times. The CDR3 loop reads CASRGTSGRIEQYF. The CDR3 nucleotides are TGTGCCAGCAGAGGGACTAGCGGGAGAATCGAGCAGTACTTC. This rearrangement joins TRBV6-6 to TRBJ2-7; 14 nucleotides align to TRBD2. The CDR3 extends over 14 amino acids. Germline V lookup: CDR1 MNHNY, CDR2 SVGAGI (reference sequence). Trimming took 6 bases from V and 6 from J; bases not matched to a gene: 4.

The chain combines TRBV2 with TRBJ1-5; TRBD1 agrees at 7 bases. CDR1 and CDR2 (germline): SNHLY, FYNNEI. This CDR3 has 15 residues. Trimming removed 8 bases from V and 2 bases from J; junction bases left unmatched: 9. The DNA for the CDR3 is TGTGCCAGCCGTCGACAGGGTGGTGGCAATCAGCCCCAGCATTTT. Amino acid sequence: CASRRQGGGNQPQHF. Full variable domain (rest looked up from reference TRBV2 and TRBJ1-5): EPEVTQTPSHQVTQMGQEVILRCVPISNHLYFYWYRQILGQKVEFLVSFYNNEISEKSEIFDDQFSVERPDGSNFTLKIRSTKLEDSAMYFCASRRQGGGNQPQHFGDGTRLSIL.

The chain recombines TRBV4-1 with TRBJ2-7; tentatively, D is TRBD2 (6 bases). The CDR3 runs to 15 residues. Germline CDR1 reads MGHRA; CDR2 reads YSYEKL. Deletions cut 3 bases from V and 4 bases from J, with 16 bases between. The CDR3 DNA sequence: TGCGCCAGCAGCCAGGGACTTCAATCTAATTACGAGCAGTACTTC. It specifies CASSQGLQSNYEQYF.

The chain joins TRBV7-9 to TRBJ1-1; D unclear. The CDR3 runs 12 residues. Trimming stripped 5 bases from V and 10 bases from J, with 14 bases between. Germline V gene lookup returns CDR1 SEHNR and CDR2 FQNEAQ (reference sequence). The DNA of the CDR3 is TGTGCCAGCAGCCCCCGTGATATAGTAGCTTTCTTT. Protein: CASSPRDIVAFF. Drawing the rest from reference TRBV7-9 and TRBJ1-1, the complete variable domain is DTGVSQNPRHKITKRGQNVTFRCDPISEHNRLYWYRQTLGQGPEFLTYFQNEAQLEKSRLLSDRFSAERPKGSFSTLEIQRTEQGDSAMYLCASSPRDIVAFFGQGTRLTVV.

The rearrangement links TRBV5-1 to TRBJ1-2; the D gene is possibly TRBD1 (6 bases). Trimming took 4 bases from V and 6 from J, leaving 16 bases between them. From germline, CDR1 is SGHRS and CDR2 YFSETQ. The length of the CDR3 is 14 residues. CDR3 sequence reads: CASSHPGGQDGYTF. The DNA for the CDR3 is TGCGCCAGCAGCCACCCCGGGGGGCAGGATGGCTACACCTTC.

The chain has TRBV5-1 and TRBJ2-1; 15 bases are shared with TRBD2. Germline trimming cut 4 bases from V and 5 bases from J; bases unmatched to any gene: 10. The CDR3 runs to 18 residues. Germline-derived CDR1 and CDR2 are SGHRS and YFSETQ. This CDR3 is CASSEGTSGRYPDNEQFF. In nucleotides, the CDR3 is TGCGCCAGCAGCGAGGGGACTAGCGGGAGGTACCCTGACAATGAGCAGTTCTTC. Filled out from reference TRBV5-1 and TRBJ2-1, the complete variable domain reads KAGVTQTPRYLIKTRGQQVTLSCSPISGHRSVSWYQQTPGQGLQFLFEYFSETQRNKGNFPGRFSGRQFSNSRSEMNVSTLELGDSALYLCASSEGTSGRYPDNEQFFGPGTRLTVL.

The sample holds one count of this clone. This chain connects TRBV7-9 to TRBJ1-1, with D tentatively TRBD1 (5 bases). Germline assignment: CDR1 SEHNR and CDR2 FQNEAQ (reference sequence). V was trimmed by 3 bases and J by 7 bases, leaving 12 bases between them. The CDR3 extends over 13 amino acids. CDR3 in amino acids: CASSFGGDVEAFF. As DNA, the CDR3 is TGTGCCAGCAGCTTCGGGGGGGACGTTGAAGCTTTCTTT.

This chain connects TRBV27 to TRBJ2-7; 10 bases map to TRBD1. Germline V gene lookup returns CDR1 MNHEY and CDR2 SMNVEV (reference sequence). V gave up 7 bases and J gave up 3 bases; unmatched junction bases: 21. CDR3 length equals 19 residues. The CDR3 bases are TGTGCCAGCATGGGCGTCGTGATCCGGGACAGGGGACACTTCTACGAGCAGTACTTC. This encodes CASMGVVIRDRGHFYEQYF.

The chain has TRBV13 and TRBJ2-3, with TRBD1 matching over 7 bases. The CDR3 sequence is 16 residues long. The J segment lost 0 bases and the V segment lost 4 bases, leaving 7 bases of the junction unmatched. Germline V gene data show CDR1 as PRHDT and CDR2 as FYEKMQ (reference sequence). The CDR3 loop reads CASSSWTGPSTDTQYF. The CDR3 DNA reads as TGTGCCAGCAGCTCATGGACAGGCCCTAGCACAGATACGCAGTATTTT.

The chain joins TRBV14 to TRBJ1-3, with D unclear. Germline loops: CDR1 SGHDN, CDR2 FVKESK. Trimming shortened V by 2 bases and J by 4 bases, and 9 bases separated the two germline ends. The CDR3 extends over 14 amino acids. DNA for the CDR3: TGTGCCAGCAGCCAATTCGGCGGGGGAAACACCATATATTTT. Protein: CASSQFGGGNTIYF. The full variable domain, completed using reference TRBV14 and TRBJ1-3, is EAGVTQFPSHSVIEKGQTVTLRCDPISGHDNLYWYRRVMGKEIKFLLHFVKESKQDESGMPNNRFLAERTGGTYSTLKVQPAELEDSGVYFCASSQFGGGNTIYFGEGSWLTVV.

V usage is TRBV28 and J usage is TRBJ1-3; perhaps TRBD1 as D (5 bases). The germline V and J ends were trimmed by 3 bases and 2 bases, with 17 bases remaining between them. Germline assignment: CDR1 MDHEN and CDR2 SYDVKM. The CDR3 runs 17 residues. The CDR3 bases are TGTGCCAGCAGTTTTACAAGTTTTCGGGGGGCTGGAAACACCATATATTTT. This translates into CASSFTSFRGAGNTIYF.

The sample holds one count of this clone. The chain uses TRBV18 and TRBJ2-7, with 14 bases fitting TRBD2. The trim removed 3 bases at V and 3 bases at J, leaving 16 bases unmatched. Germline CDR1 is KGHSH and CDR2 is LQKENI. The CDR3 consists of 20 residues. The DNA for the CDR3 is TGTGCCAGCTCACCGACTAGCGGGAGGGCCAATTCAGGGAAAGTCTACGAGCAGTACTTC. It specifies CASSPTSGRANSGKVYEQYF.

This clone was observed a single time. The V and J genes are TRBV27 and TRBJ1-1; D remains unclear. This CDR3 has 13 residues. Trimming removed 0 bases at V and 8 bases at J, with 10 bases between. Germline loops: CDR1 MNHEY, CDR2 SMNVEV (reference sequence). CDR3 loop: CASSLSQKTEAFF. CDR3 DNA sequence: TGTGCCAGCAGTTTATCACAGAAGACCGAAGCTTTCTTT.

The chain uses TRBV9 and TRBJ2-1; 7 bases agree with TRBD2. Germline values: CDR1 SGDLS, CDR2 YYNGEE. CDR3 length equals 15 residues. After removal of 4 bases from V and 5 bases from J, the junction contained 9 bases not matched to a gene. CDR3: CASSIGSRGDNEQFF. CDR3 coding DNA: TGTGCCAGCAGCATCGGTTCTCGGGGGGACAATGAGCAGTTCTTC.

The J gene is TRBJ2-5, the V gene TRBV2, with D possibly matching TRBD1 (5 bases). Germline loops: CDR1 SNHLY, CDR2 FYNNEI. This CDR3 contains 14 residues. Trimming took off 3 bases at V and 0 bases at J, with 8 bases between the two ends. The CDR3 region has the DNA TGTGCCAGCAGTGAGACAGCCCACCAAGAGACCCAGTACTTC. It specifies CASSETAHQETQYF. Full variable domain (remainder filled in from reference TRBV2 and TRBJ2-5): EPEVTQTPSHQVTQMGQEVILRCVPISNHLYFYWYRQILGQKVEFLVSFYNNEISEKSEIFDDQFSVERPDGSNFTLKIRSTKLEDSAMYFCASSETAHQETQYFGPGTRLLVL.

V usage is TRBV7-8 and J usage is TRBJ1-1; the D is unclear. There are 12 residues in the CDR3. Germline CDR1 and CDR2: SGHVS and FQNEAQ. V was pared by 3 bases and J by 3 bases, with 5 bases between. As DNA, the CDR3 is TGTGCCAGCAGCTTCACAGACACTGAAGCTTTCTTT. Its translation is CASSFTDTEAFF.

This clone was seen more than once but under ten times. CDR3 region: CASSGNRDKTYNEQFF. For the CDR3, the DNA is TGTGCCAGCAGTGGAAACCGGGACAAGACGTACAATGAGCAGTTCTTC. The J gene is TRBJ2-1, the V gene TRBV27; maybe TRBD1 (6 bases). Trimming removed 5 bases from V and 4 bases from J, with 18 bases in between. This CDR3 region has 16 residues. Germline CDR1 and CDR2: MNHEY and SMNVEV (reference sequence).

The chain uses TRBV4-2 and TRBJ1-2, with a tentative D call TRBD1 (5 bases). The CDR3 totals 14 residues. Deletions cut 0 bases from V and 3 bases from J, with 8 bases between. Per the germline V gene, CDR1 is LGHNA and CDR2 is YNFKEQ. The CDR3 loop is CASSQDRVDYGYTF. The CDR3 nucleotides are TGTGCCAGCAGCCAAGACAGGGTGGACTATGGCTACACCTTC.

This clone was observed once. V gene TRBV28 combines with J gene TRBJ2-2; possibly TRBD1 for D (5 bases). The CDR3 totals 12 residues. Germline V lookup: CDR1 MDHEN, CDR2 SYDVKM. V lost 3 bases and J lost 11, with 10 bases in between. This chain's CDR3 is CASSLDGHELFF. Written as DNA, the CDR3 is TGTGCCAGCAGTTTGGACGGACATGAGCTGTTTTTT.

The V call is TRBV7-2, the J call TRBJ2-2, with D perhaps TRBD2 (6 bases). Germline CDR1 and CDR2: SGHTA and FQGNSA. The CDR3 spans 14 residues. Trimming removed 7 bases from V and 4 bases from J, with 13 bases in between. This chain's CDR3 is CASTGLGGTGELFF. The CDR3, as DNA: TGTGCCAGCACCGGACTGGGGGGCACCGGGGAGCTGTTTTTT. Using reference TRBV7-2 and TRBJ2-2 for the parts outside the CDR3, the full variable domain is GAGVSQSPSNKVTEKGKDVELRCDPISGHTALYWYRQSLGQGLEFLIYFQGNSAPDKSGLPSDRFSAERTGGSVSTLTIQRTQQEDSAVYLCASTGLGGTGELFFGEGSRLTVL.

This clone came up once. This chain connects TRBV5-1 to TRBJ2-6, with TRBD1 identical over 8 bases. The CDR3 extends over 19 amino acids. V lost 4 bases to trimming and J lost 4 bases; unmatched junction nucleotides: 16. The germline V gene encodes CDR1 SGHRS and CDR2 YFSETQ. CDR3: CASSLTRQGALTGANVLTF. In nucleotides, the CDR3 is TGCGCCAGCAGCCTTACCCGGCAGGGGGCCCTAACAGGGGCCAACGTCCTGACTTTC.

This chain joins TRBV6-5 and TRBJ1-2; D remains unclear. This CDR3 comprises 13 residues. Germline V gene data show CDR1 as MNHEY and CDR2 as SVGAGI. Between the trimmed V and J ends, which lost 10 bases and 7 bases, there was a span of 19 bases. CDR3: CATRMTGGSGYTF. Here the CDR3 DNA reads TGTGCCACTAGAATGACCGGTGGTAGTGGCTACACCTTC.

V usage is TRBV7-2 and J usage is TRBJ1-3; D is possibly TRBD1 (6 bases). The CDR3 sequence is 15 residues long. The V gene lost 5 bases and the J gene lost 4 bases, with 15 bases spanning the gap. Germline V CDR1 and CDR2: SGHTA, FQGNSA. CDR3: CASSPLRTVGNTIYF. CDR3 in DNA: TGTGCCAGCAGCCCATTGAGGACAGTCGGAAACACCATATATTTT.

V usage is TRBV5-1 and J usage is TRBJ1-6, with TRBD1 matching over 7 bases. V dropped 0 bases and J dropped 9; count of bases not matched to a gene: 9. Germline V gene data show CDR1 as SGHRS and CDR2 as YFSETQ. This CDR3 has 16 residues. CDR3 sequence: CASSLGTGTEISPLHF. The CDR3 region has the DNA TGCGCCAGCAGCTTGGGAACCGGGACAGAGATTTCACCCCTCCACTTT.

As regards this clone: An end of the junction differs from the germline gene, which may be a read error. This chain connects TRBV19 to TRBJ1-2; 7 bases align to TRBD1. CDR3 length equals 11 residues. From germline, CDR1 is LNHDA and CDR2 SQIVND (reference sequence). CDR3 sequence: CASSTGQTCSF. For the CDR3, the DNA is TGTGCCAGTAGTACGGGACAGACGTGCTCCTTC.

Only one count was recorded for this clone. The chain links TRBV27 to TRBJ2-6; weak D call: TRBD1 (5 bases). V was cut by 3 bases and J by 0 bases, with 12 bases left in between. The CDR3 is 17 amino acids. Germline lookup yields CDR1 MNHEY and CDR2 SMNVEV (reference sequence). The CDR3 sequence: CASSLGRVRSGANVLTF. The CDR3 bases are TGTGCCAGCAGTTTGGGGCGAGTACGCTCTGGGGCCAACGTCCTGACTTTC. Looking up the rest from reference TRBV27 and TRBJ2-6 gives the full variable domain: EAQVTQNPRYLITVTGKKLTVTCSQNMNHEYMSWYRQDPGLGLRQIYYSMNVEVTDKGDVPEGYKVSRKEKRNFPLILESPSPNQTSLYFCASSLGRVRSGANVLTFGAGSRLTVL.

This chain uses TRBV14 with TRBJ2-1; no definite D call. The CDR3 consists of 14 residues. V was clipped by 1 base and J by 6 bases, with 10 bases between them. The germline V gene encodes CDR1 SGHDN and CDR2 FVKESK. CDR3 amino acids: CASSQVTAANEQFF. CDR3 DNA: TGTGCCAGCAGCCAAGTTACCGCGGCCAATGAGCAGTTCTTC.

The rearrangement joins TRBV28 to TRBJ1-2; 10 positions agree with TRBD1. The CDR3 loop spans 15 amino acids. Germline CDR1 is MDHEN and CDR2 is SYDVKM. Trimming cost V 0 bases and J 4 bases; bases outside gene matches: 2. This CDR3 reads CASSLWTGGAYGYTF. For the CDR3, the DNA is TGTGCCAGCAGTTTATGGACAGGGGGCGCCTATGGCTACACCTTC.